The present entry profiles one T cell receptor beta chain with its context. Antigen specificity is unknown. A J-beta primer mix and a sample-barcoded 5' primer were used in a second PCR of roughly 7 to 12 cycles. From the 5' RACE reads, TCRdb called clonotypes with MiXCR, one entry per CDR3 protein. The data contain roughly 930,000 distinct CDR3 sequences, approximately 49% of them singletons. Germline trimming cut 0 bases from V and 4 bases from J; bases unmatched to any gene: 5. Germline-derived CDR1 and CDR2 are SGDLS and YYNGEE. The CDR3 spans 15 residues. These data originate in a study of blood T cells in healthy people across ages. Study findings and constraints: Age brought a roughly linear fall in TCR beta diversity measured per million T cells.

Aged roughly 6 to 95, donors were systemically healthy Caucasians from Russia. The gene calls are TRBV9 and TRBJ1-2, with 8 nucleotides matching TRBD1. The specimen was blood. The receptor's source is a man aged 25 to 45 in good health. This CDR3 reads CASSVGTGNTYGYTF. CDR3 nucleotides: TGTGCCAGCAGCGTAGGGACAGGGAATACCTATGGCTACACCTTC.